This T cell receptor beta chain was sequenced in a study of shared clonotypes between healthy human individuals. Study-level information: For every donor, three CD4 naive, three CD4 memory, two CD8 naive and one CD8 memory plates were used. Study-wide results and limits: Roughly 5.3% of naive CD4 clonotypes were common to a handful of donors. Sorted-subset samples were not fully sequenced, rarefaction indicated. All-four-donor shared clonotypes had higher generation probabilities than non-shared clonotypes did.

Sequenced by immunoSEQ multiplex PCR; TCRdb stores in-frame clones only, minus some. The table records approximately 810,000 clones, 80% to 95% of them present only once. A remark on this clone: Its antigen is currently unknown.

The V end was cut by 6 bases, the J end by 4 bases, with 9 bases between. Per the germline V gene, CDR1 is SNHLY and CDR2 is FYNNEI. The CDR3 loop spans 13 amino acids. Naive-designated CD8 cells lacked CD45RO, were positively enriched for CCR7, and omitted terminally differentiated effector memory CD45RA+ cells. Material: naive CD8+ T cells sorted from blood. The TCR sequence derives from a man aged 25 to 45 in good health. The V gene is TRBV2, the J gene TRBJ1-4; D remains ambiguous. CDR3 in amino acids: CASSPRVNEKLFF. The CDR3 DNA reads as TGTGCCAGCAGCCCGAGGGTTAATGAAAAACTGTTTTTT.